The 28 T cell receptor beta chains below all came from one sample that was sequenced in a study of T cells after yellow fever vaccination. TCRdb recomputed calls from the 5' RACE reads with MiXCR, one row per CDR3 protein. The sample lists some 320,000 distinct CDR3 sequences, around 10% occurring once. Sequences were derived from CD4+ T cells sorted from PBMCs, sampled 45 days after the yellow fever booster vaccination. The origin of the receptors is a man aged 18 to 30 who received the YFV17D yellow fever vaccine.

The chain carries TRBV3-1 and TRBJ2-7; possible D gene TRBD1, 6 bases. Germline V gene data show CDR1 as LGHDT and CDR2 as YNNKEL (reference sequence). Trimming left V 1 base short and J 6 bases short, with 10 bases between. The CDR3 runs to 13 residues. In DNA, the CDR3 is TGTGCCAGCAGCCAAGTAGGGGGAACCGAGCAGTACTTC. Its translation is CASSQVGGTEQYF.

The chain joins TRBV12-3 or TRBV12-4 to TRBJ2-1; the match to TRBD2 covers 8 bases. The CDR3 spans 15 residues. V lost 2 bases, J lost 4 bases, and 4 bases stayed unmatched. The CDR3 DNA reads TGTGCCAGCAGTTTATTCCAGCGGGAGTACAATGAGCAGTTCTTC. It yields the protein CASSLFQREYNEQFF.

This clonotype was picked up a small number of times. V gene TRBV27 combines with J gene TRBJ1-1; D call uncertain. Germline V CDR1 and CDR2: MNHEY, SMNVEV (reference sequence). Between the trimmed V and J ends, which lost 3 bases and 1 base, there was a span of 6 bases. The CDR3 covers 13 residues. The CDR3, as DNA: TGTGCCAGCAGTTTCAAGAGGAACACTGAAGCTTTCTTT. It is translated as CASSFKRNTEAFF.

This chain uses TRBV4-2 with TRBJ2-1, with 13 bases fitting TRBD2. In germline, CDR1 is LGHNA, CDR2 YNFKEQ. There are 14 residues in the CDR3. V shed 4 bases, J shed 12 bases, and the junction held 6 bases outside the gene matches. CDR3 in DNA: TGTGCCAGCAGCCCGGGACTAGCGGGGCCAATGCAGTTCTTC. It translates to CASSPGLAGPMQFF.

This rearrangement joins TRBV7-2 to TRBJ1-2; D gene uncertain. CDR1 and CDR2 (germline): SGHTA, FQGNSA. V was trimmed by 1 base and J by 8 bases, leaving 17 bases between them. This CDR3 has 15 amino acids. In DNA, the CDR3 is TGTGCCAGCAGCTTAGTCATTAAGGGCTCTCGGGGCTACACCTTC. This sequence encodes CASSLVIKGSRGYTF.

In its sample, this clonotype was seen a few times. The V gene is TRBV7-2, the J gene TRBJ2-7, with D possibly TRBD2 on 5 matching bases. Germline lookup yields CDR1 SGHTA and CDR2 FQGNSA. V lost 1 base and J lost 3, with 13 bases in between. The CDR3 extends over 15 amino acids. CDR3 amino acids: CASSLESHRGYEQYF. CDR3 coding DNA: TGTGCCAGCAGCTTAGAAAGCCACCGGGGCTACGAGCAGTACTTC.

This clonotype was seen only a few times. The V and J genes are TRBV5-4 and TRBJ2-7; TRBD2 is a possible D gene (6 bases). The CDR3 covers 15 residues. Per germline, CDR1 SGHNT and CDR2 YYREEE (reference sequence). The V end was cut by 0 bases, the J end by 7 bases, with 17 bases between. The CDR3 is CASSLGGDPQSEQYF. The CDR3 nucleotides are TGTGCCAGCAGCTTGGGGGGGGACCCACAGTCGGAGCAGTACTTC.

This clonotype was detected a few times. The rearrangement uses TRBV20-1 and TRBJ2-3; 9 nucleotides agree with TRBD1. The CDR3 is 12 amino acids. The germline V gene encodes CDR1 DFQATT and CDR2 SNEGSKA (reference sequence). Trimming at V came to 6 bases and at J to 6 bases, leaving 4 bases not matched to a gene. The CDR3 is CSAPGQGDTQYF. CDR3 DNA sequence: TGCAGTGCACCCGGACAGGGGGATACGCAGTATTTT.

The V gene is TRBV6-6, the J gene TRBJ2-2, with D perhaps TRBD1 or TRBD2 (6 bases each). Trimming cost V 2 bases and J 1 base, with 11 bases left between them. Germline lookup yields CDR1 MNHNY and CDR2 SVGAGI (reference sequence). CDR3 length: 16 residues. In nucleotides, the CDR3 is TGTGCCAGCAGTTACAGGGGGGCAAGGAACACCGGGGAGCTGTTTTTT. It encodes CASSYRGARNTGELFF.

V usage is TRBV2 and J usage is TRBJ2-1; 9 nucleotides agree with TRBD1. V was clipped by 7 bases and J by 2 bases; unmatched bases: 6. This CDR3 contains 15 residues. Germline V gives CDR1 SNHLY, CDR2 FYNNEI. CDR3 loop: CASNVDRGAYNEQFF. The CDR3 region has the DNA TGTGCCAGCAATGTGGACAGGGGTGCCTACAATGAGCAGTTCTTC.

This clonotype was counted a few times. The chain uses TRBV10-3 and TRBJ1-3; D unresolved. CDR1 is ENHRY, CDR2 SYGVKD, per germline. The V gene lost 4 bases and the J gene lost 2 bases, with 12 bases spanning the gap. This CDR3 spans 15 amino acids. CDR3 in DNA: TGTGCCATCAGTGCCTGGACGGGTCCTGGAAACACCATATATTTT. Its translation: CAISAWTGPGNTIYF.

This chain connects TRBV4-2 to TRBJ1-2; the D is unclear. The length of the CDR3 is 16 residues. Germline values: CDR1 LGHNA, CDR2 YNFKEQ. Trimming left V 1 base short and J 4 bases short, with 16 bases between. The CDR3 DNA reads TGTGCCAGCAGCCAAGTTTCGTCTCCCGAGGGCTATGGCTACACCTTC. This gives the protein CASSQVSSPEGYGYTF.

In its sample, this clonotype was seen a few times. V gene TRBV6-1 combines with J gene TRBJ2-7; 9 nucleotides match TRBD1. The germline gives CDR1 MNHNS, CDR2 SASEGT. The CDR3 consists of 14 residues. J lost 6 bases, V lost 7 bases, and 10 bases had no gene match. The CDR3, as DNA: TGTGCCAGCAAATGGGACAGGGCCTTAATCGAGCAGTACGTC. Encoded protein: CASKWDRALIEQYV.

This clonotype has just a few counts. The rearrangement uses TRBV5-1 and TRBJ2-5; 8 nucleotides agree with TRBD1. This CDR3 contains 14 residues. CDR1 and CDR2 (germline): SGHRS, YFSETQ. The ends lost 3 bases at V and 5 bases at J; junction bases unmatched: 6. CDR3 nucleotides: TGCGCCAGCAGCTCAGGGGGCGCGTGGGAGACCCAGTACTTC. Residues: CASSSGGAWETQYF.

This rearrangement joins TRBV28 to TRBJ2-4, with D possibly being TRBD1 (5 bases). Trimming took off 5 bases at V and 0 bases at J, with 17 bases between the two ends. Looked up from germline, CDR1 is MDHEN and CDR2 is SYDVKM. CDR3 length equals 17 residues. The CDR3 DNA sequence: TGTGCCAGCAGTCCCTCGGACATGCTCTTAGCCAAAAACATTCAGTACTTC. Its translation is CASSPSDMLLAKNIQYF.

In this sample, this clonotype turned up a few times. The chain joins TRBV6-5 to TRBJ1-2, with TRBD1 matching 7 bases. CDR1 and CDR2 (germline): MNHEY, SVGAGI. V was clipped by 4 bases and J by 8 bases; unmatched bases: 10. This CDR3 has 14 residues. The CDR3 loop reads CASSFPGGVWGYTF. Written as DNA, the CDR3 is TGTGCCAGCAGTTTCCCAGGGGGTGTCTGGGGCTACACCTTC.

The genes are TRBV7-9 and TRBJ1-3, with 7 bases aligning to TRBD1. Per germline, CDR1 SEHNR and CDR2 FQNEAQ (reference sequence). V dropped 2 bases and J dropped 2; count of bases not matched to a gene: 0. CDR3 size: 14 residues. The CDR3 region has the DNA TGTGCCAGCAGCTTAACAGGGGCTGGAAACACCATATATTTT. It translates to CASSLTGAGNTIYF.

This clonotype has just a few counts. This chain connects TRBV5-1 to TRBJ2-1; 7 bases align to TRBD2. Germline trimming cut 9 bases from V and 0 bases from J; bases unmatched to any gene: 6. This CDR3 has 14 amino acids. CDR1 is SGHRS and CDR2 is YFSETQ in the germline V gene. Written as DNA, the CDR3 is TGCGCCACATGGTGGACTAGCTCCTACAATGAGCAGTTCTTC. Translated, it gives CATWWTSSYNEQFF.

This clonotype was found a few times. The chain carries TRBV28 and TRBJ2-5, with TRBD2 identical over 12 bases. CDR3 length: 15 amino acids. Germline CDR1 reads MDHEN; CDR2 reads SYDVKM. Germline trimming cut 6 bases from V and 7 bases from J; bases unmatched to any gene: 9. This CDR3 is CASSTTSGGVGTQYF. The CDR3 DNA sequence: TGTGCCAGCAGCACGACTAGCGGGGGTGTGGGGACCCAGTACTTC.

This clonotype was counted between two and nine times. The CDR3 DNA reads as TGTGCCATCACCCGGGACACGGCCTACAATGAGCAGTTCTTC. This gives the protein CAITRDTAYNEQFF. The gene calls are TRBV10-3 and TRBJ2-1, with D perhaps matching TRBD1 (6 bases). The germline gives CDR1 ENHRY, CDR2 SYGVKD. V was cut by 7 bases and J by 2 bases, with 12 bases left in between. The CDR3 has 14 residues.

The V call is TRBV5-1, the J call TRBJ2-2; no clear D gene. The CDR3 length is 14 residues. Germline V CDR1 and CDR2: SGHRS, YFSETQ. The V end was cut by 0 bases, the J end by 7 bases, with 10 bases between. CDR3 region: CASSLESSGGELFF. CDR3 nucleotide sequence: TGCGCCAGCAGCTTGGAGTCCTCAGGCGGGGAGCTGTTTTTT.

The gene calls are TRBV2 and TRBJ2-1; D is unclear. Per germline, CDR1 SNHLY and CDR2 FYNNEI. V lost 0 bases to trimming and J lost 0 bases, with 12 bases between them. The CDR3 spans 17 residues. The CDR3 region has the DNA TGTGCCAGCAGTGAAGCGCAGGTGCACAGCTCCTACAATGAGCAGTTCTTC. This sequence encodes CASSEAQVHSSYNEQFF.

The chain employs TRBV9 and TRBJ1-5; tentatively, D is TRBD1 (5 bases). Germline assignment: CDR1 SGDLS and CDR2 YYNGEE. Trimming pared 3 bases from V and 5 bases from J, leaving 12 bases between. The CDR3 runs to 14 residues. Here the CDR3 DNA reads TGTGCCAGCAGCGGACCAGGACAATATCAGCCCCAGCATTTT. Protein: CASSGPGQYQPQHF.

CDR3 in amino acids: CAGGQAISGANVLTF. DNA of the CDR3: TGTGCCGGAGGACAGGCGATCTCTGGGGCCAACGTCCTGACTTTC. The chain employs TRBV7-9 and TRBJ2-6; 7 positions agree with TRBD1. Germline values: CDR1 SEHNR, CDR2 FQNEAQ (reference sequence). V gave up 11 bases and J gave up 0 bases; unmatched junction bases: 7. The CDR3 has 15 residues.

V and J are TRBV12-3 or TRBV12-4 and TRBJ1-6; D remains unclear. This CDR3 spans 13 amino acids. V was shortened by 5 bases and J by 6 bases, with 8 bases between the two germline ends. The CDR3 loop reads CASSGESNSPLHF. The CDR3 DNA is TGTGCCAGCAGTGGAGAGTCTAATTCACCCCTCCACTTT.

This clonotype has at least ten counts. The rearrangement uses TRBV5-1 and TRBJ2-3; 7 nucleotides agree with TRBD2. Trimming removed 0 bases from V and 0 bases from J; junction bases left unmatched: 1. This CDR3 is 15 amino acids long. Germline lookup yields CDR1 SGHRS and CDR2 YFSETQ. The CDR3 protein is CASSLDSGSTDTQYF. For the CDR3, the DNA is TGCGCCAGCAGCTTGGATAGCGGGAGCACAGATACGCAGTATTTT.

V is TRBV5-1 and J is TRBJ1-5, with 10 bases matching TRBD1. Germline CDR1 and CDR2: SGHRS and YFSETQ. Trimming took 0 bases from V and 3 from J; bases not matched to a gene: 0. The CDR3 contains 15 residues. The CDR3 protein is CASSLGQGANQPQHF. The DNA for the CDR3 is TGCGCCAGCAGCTTGGGACAGGGGGCCAATCAGCCCCAGCATTTT.

This clonotype appeared many times. This chain joins TRBV12-3 or TRBV12-4 and TRBJ1-2; unclear D gene. V lost 1 base, J lost 2 bases, and 2 bases lay in between. This CDR3 comprises 12 residues. Here the CDR3 reads CASSLGNYGYTF. In nucleotides, the CDR3 is TGTGCCAGCAGTTTAGGGAACTATGGCTACACCTTC.